Presented here are 26 T cell receptor beta chains from one specimen sequenced in a study of T cell responses to AZD1222 COVID-19 vaccine. Sequencing was performed with immunoSEQ multiplex PCR; in TCRdb, only in-frame clones are kept and a portion is missing. The top ten clones hold more than 9% of a sample with about 80,000 clones, 70% to 90% of them seen once. The sequenced sample was peripheral blood, obtained 28 days after the second AZD1222 dose. These receptor sequences come from an adult who received the AZD1222 COVID-19 vaccine.

The V call is TRBV29-1, the J call TRBJ2-2, with a weak D call TRBD1 (6 bases). The CDR3 sequence is 11 residues long. Germline V gene data show CDR1 as SQVTM and CDR2 as ANQGSEA. V shed 7 bases and J shed 15 bases, with 18 bases lying between them. DNA of the CDR3: TGCAGCGCTCCTTTGGGGGCGTGGGTGTTTTTT. Amino acid sequence: CSAPLGAWVFF.

As to this clone: An end of the junction differs from the germline gene, which may be a read error. Here the CDR3 reads CPRTEVFLDEKLFF. DNA for the CDR3: TGCCCCAGGACGGAGGTTTTTCTGGATGAAAAACTGTTTTTT. The chain combines TRBV5-1 with TRBJ1-4; no clear D gene. The CDR3 totals 14 residues. CDR1 SGHRS and CDR2 YFSETQ come from the germline V gene.

V and J are TRBV3-1 (or the pseudogene TRBV3-2) and TRBJ2-5, with a weak D call TRBD2 (7 bases). V was shortened by 0 bases and J by 3 bases, with 11 bases between the two germline ends. CDR3 length: 15 amino acids. Germline lookup yields CDR1 LGHDT and CDR2 YNNKEL (reference sequence). This CDR3 is CASSQDRGTKETQYF. In DNA form, the CDR3 reads TGTGCCAGCAGCCAAGATAGGGGGACTAAAGAGACCCAGTACTTC.

The gene calls are TRBV6-5 and TRBJ1-4; tentatively, D is TRBD1 (5 bases). V was trimmed by 6 bases and J by 5 bases, leaving 13 bases between them. In germline, CDR1 is MNHEY, CDR2 SVGAGI. The CDR3 length is 14 residues. The CDR3 sequence is CASRPGGENEKLFF. The CDR3 nucleotides read TGTGCCAGCAGGCCGGGAGGGGAAAATGAAAAACTGTTTTTT.

Here the CDR3 DNA reads TGTGCCAGTAGTACTGACTCGAACTCTGGGGCCAACGTCCTGACTTTC. This sequence encodes CASSTDSNSGANVLTF. The genes are TRBV19 and TRBJ2-6; no clear D gene. Between the trimmed V and J ends, which lost 4 bases and 0 bases, there was a span of 10 bases. CDR1 LNHDA and CDR2 SQIVND come from the germline V gene (reference sequence). This CDR3 spans 16 amino acids.

This clone was seen more than once but under ten times. J is TRBJ1-1 and V is TRBV10-3; 7 bases line up with TRBD1. J was trimmed by 3 bases and V by 2 bases; bases with no gene match: 3. Germline V gene lookup returns CDR1 ENHRY and CDR2 SYGVKD. The CDR3 consists of 14 residues. In nucleotides, the CDR3 is TGTGCCATCAGTGAGAACACAGGGGACACTGAAGCTTTCTTT. Translating gives CAISENTGDTEAFF.

This chain uses TRBV27 with TRBJ1-4; unclear D gene. The CDR3 contains 14 residues. V gave up 8 bases and J gave up 0 bases, with 10 bases separating them. In germline, CDR1 is MNHEY, CDR2 SMNVEV (reference sequence). CDR3 bases: TGTGCCAGCGGGGATATTGCAACTAATGAAAAACTGTTTTTT. Translated: CASGDIATNEKLFF.

The CDR3 region is CASSAPGTAETQYF. Written as DNA, the CDR3 is TGTGCCAGCAGCGCACCCGGGACCGCGGAGACCCAGTACTTC. The rearrangement joins TRBV4-2 to TRBJ2-5, with D perhaps given as TRBD1 or TRBD2 (5 bases each). V shed 5 bases and J shed 5 bases, with 15 bases lying between them. The CDR3 contains 14 residues. Germline values: CDR1 LGHNA, CDR2 YNFKEQ.

In this sample, this clone turned up a few times. The genes are TRBV7-2 and TRBJ1-6; D remains ambiguous. CDR1 and CDR2 from the germline V gene are SGHTA and FQGNSA. There are 16 residues in the CDR3. V was cut by 2 bases and J by 6 bases, with 14 bases left in between. CDR3 sequence (DNA): TGTGCCAGCAGCTTATACGGTGGGCAGTTTAATTCACCCCTCCACTTT. Amino acid sequence: CASSLYGGQFNSPLHF. The full variable domain, in which reference TRBV7-2 and TRBJ1-6 provide the parts outside the CDR3, is GAGVSQSPSNKVTEKGKDVELRCDPISGHTALYWYRQSLGQGLEFLIYFQGNSAPDKSGLPSDRFSAERTGGSVSTLTIQRTQQEDSAVYLCASSLYGGQFNSPLHFGNGTRLTVT.

V gene TRBV28 combines with J gene TRBJ1-5, with 8 nucleotides matching TRBD1. After removal of 2 bases from V and 2 bases from J, the junction contained 5 bases not matched to a gene. Germline V gene lookup returns CDR1 MDHEN and CDR2 SYDVKM. CDR3 size: 16 residues. Here the CDR3 reads CASSLGQGAGNQPQHF. The CDR3 region has the DNA TGTGCCAGCAGTTTAGGGCAGGGGGCGGGCAATCAGCCCCAGCATTTT.

The V gene is TRBV5-4, the J gene TRBJ1-2, with D perhaps matching TRBD1 (6 bases). This CDR3 has 15 amino acids. Germline CDR1 and CDR2: SGHNT and YYREEE (reference sequence). V lost 1 base to trimming and J lost 3 bases, with 13 bases between them. The CDR3 region has the DNA TGTGCCAGCAGCTTGTATCCAACAGGGCACTATGGCTACACCTTC. This translates into CASSLYPTGHYGYTF.

This sequence joins TRBV4-1 and TRBJ2-7; the D gene is possibly TRBD1 (6 bases). V was clipped by 1 base and J by 4 bases, with 17 bases between them. Germline CDR1 MGHRA, CDR2 YSYEKL. The CDR3 has 16 amino acids. CDR3 loop: CASSQGGPGDQYEQYF. CDR3 nucleotide sequence: TGCGCCAGCAGCCAAGGGGGGCCAGGGGACCAATACGAGCAGTACTTC.

In its sample, this clone was seen a few times. The rearrangement joins TRBV27 to TRBJ2-7, with D possibly being TRBD1 (5 bases). The CDR3 covers 14 residues. The V gene lost 4 bases and the J gene lost 2 bases, with 12 bases spanning the gap. Germline V gene data show CDR1 as MNHEY and CDR2 as SMNVEV (reference sequence). CDR3 residues: CASSWGSAAYEQYF. The CDR3 DNA sequence: TGTGCCAGCAGTTGGGGCAGCGCTGCCTACGAGCAGTACTTC.

In this sample, this clone turned up once. The chain has TRBV4-2 and TRBJ1-4; perhaps TRBD1 as D (5 bases). The germline CDR1 and CDR2 sequences are LGHNA and YNFKEQ. With 0 bases removed from V and 8 bases from J, the gap between germline ends came to 13 bases. The CDR3 has 15 amino acids. CDR3 region: CASSQDRQGNEKLFF. The CDR3 region has the DNA TGTGCCAGCAGCCAAGATCGGCAGGGAAACGAAAAACTGTTTTTT.

V gene TRBV28 combines with J gene TRBJ1-6; no clear D. V lost 4 bases and J lost 13, with 14 bases in between. Per germline, CDR1 MDHEN and CDR2 SYDVKM. The CDR3 totals 13 residues. CDR3 residues: CASSYAKSTPLHF. CDR3 nucleotides: TGTGCCAGCAGTTATGCTAAGTCTACGCCCCTCCACTTT.

The chain uses TRBV10-2 and TRBJ1-1; D is ambiguous. Trimming took 6 bases from V and 6 from J, leaving 8 bases between them. CDR3 length equals 11 residues. Germline V gene lookup returns CDR1 WSHSY and CDR2 SAAADI. Written as DNA, the CDR3 is TGCGCCAGCAGCACAAGGTCTGAAGCTTTCTTT. It codes for CASSTRSEAFF.

This clone was seen a few times. This sequence joins TRBV24-1 and TRBJ1-2; D uncertain. The CDR3 contains 11 residues. CDR1 is KGHDR and CDR2 is SFDVKD in the germline V gene. V lost 8 bases and J 5 bases, leaving 8 bases between the germline ends. This chain's CDR3 is CATIQTYGYTF. Here the CDR3 DNA reads TGTGCCACCATCCAAACTTATGGCTACACCTTC.

The V gene is TRBV18, the J gene TRBJ1-2, with D unresolved. The CDR3 totals 13 residues. Germline V gene lookup returns CDR1 KGHSH and CDR2 LQKENI. The V end lost 1 base, the J end lost 6 bases, and 9 bases lay between the germline ends. The CDR3 reads CASSPQAIDGYTF. The DNA of the CDR3 is TGTGCCAGCTCACCACAGGCAATAGATGGCTACACCTTC.

CDR3 sequence reads: CASSPPRQGFDGYTF. CDR3 nucleotides: TGTGCCAGCTCACCGCCCAGACAGGGGTTCGATGGCTACACCTTC. The gene calls are TRBV18 and TRBJ1-2; TRBD1 matches at 8 bases. This CDR3 has 15 amino acids. V lost 3 bases and J lost 6; bases outside the gene matches: 9. Germline loops: CDR1 KGHSH, CDR2 LQKENI. Filled out from reference TRBV18 and TRBJ1-2, the complete variable domain reads NAGVMQNPRHLVRRRGQEARLRCSPMKGHSHVYWYRQLPEEGLKFMVYLQKENIIDESGMPKERFSAEFPKEGPSILRIQQVVRGDSAAYFCASSPPRQGFDGYTFGSGTRLTVV.

The chain is built from TRBV2 and TRBJ1-6; a weak D match, TRBD1 (6 bases). The germline gives CDR1 SNHLY, CDR2 FYNNEI. V shed 8 bases and J shed 5 bases, with 10 bases lying between them. This CDR3 contains 13 residues. The CDR3 here is CASAGDHNSPLHF. The CDR3 DNA reads TGTGCCAGCGCAGGGGATCATAATTCACCCCTCCACTTT.

The V and J genes are TRBV5-8 and TRBJ2-5; perhaps TRBD1 as D (6 bases). The CDR3 is made up of 15 amino acids. CDR1 and CDR2 from the germline V gene are SGHTS and YDEGEE. V was shortened by 4 bases and J by 5 bases, with 18 bases between the two germline ends. The CDR3 nucleotides are TGTGCCAGCAGCCCGCTAGGGGGTGAGAGGGAGACCCAGTACTTC. The encoded protein is CASSPLGGERETQYF.

The chain uses TRBV6-1 and TRBJ1-4, with unresolved D. The CDR3 runs to 16 residues. V was pared by 1 base and J by 7 bases, with 16 bases between. In germline, CDR1 is MNHNS, CDR2 SASEGT. The CDR3 DNA reads TGTGCCAGCAGTGAAGGAGGTCGGGGAGTGGGTGAAAAACTGTTTTTT. It specifies CASSEGGRGVGEKLFF.

The rearrangement links TRBV18 to TRBJ1-2, with no clear D. The germline gives CDR1 KGHSH, CDR2 LQKENI. This CDR3 region has 15 residues. V gave up 2 bases and J gave up 0 bases, with 10 bases separating them. CDR3 DNA: TGTGCCAGCTCACCATCAACGGAACCTAACTATGGCTACACCTTC. Protein product: CASSPSTEPNYGYTF.

The DNA of the CDR3 is TGCAGTGCTGGGGGACAGACCGGCTACACCTTC. This codes for CSAGGQTGYTF. This chain links TRBV20-1 with TRBJ1-2; 7 positions agree with TRBD1. The CDR3 is made up of 11 amino acids. Germline V CDR1 and CDR2: DFQATT, SNEGSKA (reference sequence). Losses at the gene ends were 5 bases for V and 8 bases for J; bases not matched to a gene: 5.

This chain joins TRBV10-1 and TRBJ1-2; the match to TRBD1 covers 9 bases. Germline V gene sequence: CDR1 WNHNN, CDR2 SYGVQD (reference sequence). The V gene end was trimmed by 2 bases and the J gene end by 6 bases; junction bases not matched to a gene: 10. This CDR3 is 16 amino acids long. CDR3 coding DNA: TGCGCCAGCAGTGAGATGTGGCCGGGACAGGGCCATGGCTACACCTTC. Amino acid sequence: CASSEMWPGQGHGYTF.

This clone was seen once. The chain joins TRBV19 to TRBJ1-2; D is unresolved. The CDR3 totals 13 residues. CDR1 and CDR2 (germline): LNHDA, SQIVND (reference sequence). V lost 6 bases and J lost 5, with 13 bases in between. The CDR3 protein is CASSPTRGYGYTF. The CDR3 region has the DNA TGTGCCAGTAGCCCAACCCGTGGGTATGGCTACACCTTC.